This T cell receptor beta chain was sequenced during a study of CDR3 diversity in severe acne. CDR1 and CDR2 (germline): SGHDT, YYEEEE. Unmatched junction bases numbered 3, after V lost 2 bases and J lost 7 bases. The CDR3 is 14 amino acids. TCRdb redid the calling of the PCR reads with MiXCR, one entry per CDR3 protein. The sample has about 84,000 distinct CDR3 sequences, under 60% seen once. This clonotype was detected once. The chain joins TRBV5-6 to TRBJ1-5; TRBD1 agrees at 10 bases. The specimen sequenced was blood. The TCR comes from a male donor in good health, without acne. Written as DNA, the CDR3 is TGTGCCAGCAGCTTTGGGGACAGGGGACAGCCCCAGCATTTT. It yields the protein CASSFGDRGQPQHF.